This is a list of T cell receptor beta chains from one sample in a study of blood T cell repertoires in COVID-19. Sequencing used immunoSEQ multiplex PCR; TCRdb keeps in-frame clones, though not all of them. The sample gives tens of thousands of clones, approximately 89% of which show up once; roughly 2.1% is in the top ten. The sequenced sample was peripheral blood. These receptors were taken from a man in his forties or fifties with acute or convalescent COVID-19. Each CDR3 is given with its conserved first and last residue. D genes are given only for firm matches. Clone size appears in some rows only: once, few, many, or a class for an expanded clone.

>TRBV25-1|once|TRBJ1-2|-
TGTGCCAGCAGTGGAGGATCTAACTATGGCTACACCTTC
CASSGGSNYGYTF
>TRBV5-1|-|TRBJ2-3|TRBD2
TGCGCCAGCAGCTTCTGGGACTACCCAAACACAGATACGCAGTATTTT
CASSFWDYPNTDTQYF
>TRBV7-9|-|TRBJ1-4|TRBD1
TGTGCCAGCAGCCCAGCCGGGACAGGGCAGGAAAAACTGTTTTTT
CASSPAGTGQEKLFF
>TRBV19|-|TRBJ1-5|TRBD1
TGTGCCAGTGACAGGGGCGGGGGAAATCAGCCCCAGCATTTT
CASDRGGGNQPQHF
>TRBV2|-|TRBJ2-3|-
TGTGCCAGCAATACCGACGGGGTGGATACGCAGTATTTT
CASNTDGVDTQYF
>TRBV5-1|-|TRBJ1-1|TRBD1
TGCGCCAGCAGCTTTGCACCGGGACAGGGCATGAACACTGAAGCTTTCTTT
CASSFAPGQGMNTEAFF
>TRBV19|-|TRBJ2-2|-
TGTGCCAGCCTTCGGCAGGCGAACACCGGGGAGCTGTTTTTT
CASLRQANTGELFF
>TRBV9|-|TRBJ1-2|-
TGTGCCAGCAGCTGGGACACCAACTATGGCTACACCTTC
CASSWDTNYGYTF
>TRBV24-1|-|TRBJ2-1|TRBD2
TGTGCCACCAGCCCGGGACTAGCGGGAGCGGGGCAGTTCTTC
CATSPGLAGAGQFF
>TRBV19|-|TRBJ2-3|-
TGTGCCAGTAGTATACGTGCAACGGTATCAGATACGCAGTATTTT
CASSIRATVSDTQYF
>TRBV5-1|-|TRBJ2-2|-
TGCGCCAGCAGCTCACCTGTGGGGGGTGCGAACACCGGGGAGCTGTTTTTT
CASSSPVGGANTGELFF
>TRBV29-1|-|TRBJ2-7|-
TGCAGCGTCAGATCCACCGACGAGCAGTACTTC
CSVRSTDEQYF
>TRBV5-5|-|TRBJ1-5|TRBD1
TGTGCCAGCAGCGGATCCGGGACAGGGATGCAGCAGCCCCAGCATTTT
CASSGSGTGMQQPQHF
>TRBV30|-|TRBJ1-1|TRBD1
TGTGCCTGGAGTGAGACAGGGGGCACGAGCACTGAAGCTTTCTTT
CAWSETGGTSTEAFF
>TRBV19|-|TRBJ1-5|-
TGTGCCAGTAATATTGGGGGGGCTAATCAGCCCCAGCATTTT
CASNIGGANQPQHF
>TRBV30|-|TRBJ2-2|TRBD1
TGTGCCTGGAGTGGGGACAGACACACCGGGGAGCTGTTTTTT
CAWSGDRHTGELFF
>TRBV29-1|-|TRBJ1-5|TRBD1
TGCAGCGTAACCGACGGGACAGGGGTGGGCCAGCCCCAGCATTTT
CSVTDGTGVGQPQHF
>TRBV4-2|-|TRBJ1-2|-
TGTGCCAGCAGCCATGTCCCGGCCAGGGGCTATGGCTACACCTTC
CASSHVPARGYGYTF
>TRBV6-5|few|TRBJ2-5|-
TGTGCCAGCAGCCCCCTCTCTACTGGCCAAGAGACCCAGTACTTC
CASSPLSTGQETQYF
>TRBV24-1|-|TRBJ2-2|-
TGTGCCACCAGTGATTTAGGAGTCACCGGGGAGCTGTTTTTT
CATSDLGVTGELFF
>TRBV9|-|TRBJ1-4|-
TGTGCCAGCAGCCCAAGTTTAGCTGGGACAAGTGAAAAACTGTTTTTT
CASSPSLAGTSEKLFF
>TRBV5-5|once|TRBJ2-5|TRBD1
TGTGCCAGCAGCTTCACAGGGGCTCAGGAGACCCAGTACTTC
CASSFTGAQETQYF
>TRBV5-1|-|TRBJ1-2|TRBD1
TGCGCCAGCAGCTTGGGGGACAGGGCTGGTGGCTACACCTTC
CASSLGDRAGGYTF
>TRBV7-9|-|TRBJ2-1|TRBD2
TGTGCCAGCAGCTTAGGGGGTCTAGCGGGGAGATCCTACAATGAGCAGTTCTTC
CASSLGGLAGRSYNEQFF
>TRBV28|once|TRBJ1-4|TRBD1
TGTGCCAGCAGCCAAAGCCAGGGGGGTAATGAAAAACTGTTTTTT
CASSQSQGGNEKLFF
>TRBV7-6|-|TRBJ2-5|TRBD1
TGTGCCAGCAGCCCCGCGACAGGGCCCCAAGAGACCCAGTACTTC
CASSPATGPQETQYF
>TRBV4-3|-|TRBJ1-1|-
TGCGCCAGCAGCCAAGTGCCAGGGGAGGGAAATACTGAAGCTTTCTTT
CASSQVPGEGNTEAFF
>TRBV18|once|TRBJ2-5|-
TGTGCCAGCTCACCTGAGGAGACCCAGTACTTC
CASSPEETQYF
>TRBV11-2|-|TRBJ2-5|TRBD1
TGTGCCAGCAGCTCAGGACAGGGCCGGGAGACCCAGTACTTC
CASSSGQGRETQYF
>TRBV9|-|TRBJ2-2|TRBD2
TGTGCCAGCAGCGAACTTCTCGGGACTAGCGGGAGGGCCGGCGGGGAGCTGTTTTTT
CASSELLGTSGRAGGELFF
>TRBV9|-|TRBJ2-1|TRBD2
TGTGCCAGCAGCGCCGAACTAGCGGGGGGCATAAATGAGCAGTTCTTC
CASSAELAGGINEQFF
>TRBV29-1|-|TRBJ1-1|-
TGCAGCGTTGTATCAGGTCTTGAAGCTTTCTTT
CSVVSGLEAFF
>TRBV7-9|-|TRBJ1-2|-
TGTGCCAGCAGCCCTTTGGCGGGTCGTGGTGGCTACACCTTC
CASSPLAGRGGYTF
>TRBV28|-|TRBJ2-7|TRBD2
TGTGCCAGCAGGAATAGCGGGAGTATGTCCTACGAGCAGTACTTC
CASRNSGSMSYEQYF
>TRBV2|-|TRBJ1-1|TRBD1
TGTGCCAGCGGACGACAGGGTACTGAAGCTTTCTTT
CASGRQGTEAFF
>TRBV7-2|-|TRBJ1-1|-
TGTGCCAGCAGCTCCGGGTCGGGGTATCGCACTGAAGCTTTCTTT
CASSSGSGYRTEAFF
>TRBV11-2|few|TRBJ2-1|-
TGTGCCAGCAGCTTAGCTAGGCGGAGGGAGCAGTTCTTC
CASSLARRREQFF
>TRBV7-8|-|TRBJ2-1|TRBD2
TGTGCCAGCAGCTTAAGTTTAGCGGGAGGCAATGAGCAGTTCTTC
CASSLSLAGGNEQFF
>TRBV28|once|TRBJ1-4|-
TGTGCCAGCAGTTATTGGCTCCGGGGGTTTACTAATGAAAAACTGTTTTTT
CASSYWLRGFTNEKLFF
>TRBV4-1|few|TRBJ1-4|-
TGCGCCAGCAGCCAACTGACAGGAAATGAAAAACTGTTTTTT
CASSQLTGNEKLFF
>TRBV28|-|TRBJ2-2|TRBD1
TGTGCCAGCAGGGTCGGGACAGGGGGAGACACCGGGGAGCTGTTTTTT
CASRVGTGGDTGELFF
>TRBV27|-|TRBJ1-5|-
TGTGCCAGCAGTCCCGACAGTTCTAATCAGCCCCAGCATTTT
CASSPDSSNQPQHF
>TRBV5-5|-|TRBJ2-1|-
TGTGCCAGCAGCCGGGGGAATGAGCAGTTCTTC
CASSRGNEQFF
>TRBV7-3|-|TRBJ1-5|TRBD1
TGTGCCAGCAGCTTAACCCCCCACCTTCCCGGACAGGGACCCCTTGTCAATCAGCCCCAGCATTTT
CASSLTPHLPGQGPLVNQPQHF
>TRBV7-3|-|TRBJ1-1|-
TGTGCCAGCAGCTCTCTCCCGGCGGGGGCTGAAGCTTTCTTT
CASSSLPAGAEAFF
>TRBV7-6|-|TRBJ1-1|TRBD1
TGTGCCAGCAGCTTAGCATACAGGGGCACGAACACTGAAGCTTTCTTT
CASSLAYRGTNTEAFF
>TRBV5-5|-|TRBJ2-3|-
TGTGCCAGCAGCTTTGGGTCAGGGATCGGGGATACGCAGTATTTT
CASSFGSGIGDTQYF